This T cell receptor beta chain was identified in a study of blood T cell repertoires in COVID-19. Across the whole study: COVID-19 samples from acute and convalescent phases originated in the United States, Italy and Spain. T cells, B-cell-depleted T cells, or PBMCs supplied cDNA or gDNA.

The V gene lost 4 bases and the J gene lost 3 bases, with 16 bases spanning the gap. CDR1 is SNHLY and CDR2 is FYNNEI in the germline V gene. The length of the CDR3 is 15 residues. In the source study's methods: Estimated nucleated cell counts came from reference gene primer amplification. Measured with immunoSEQ multiplex PCR; TCRdb has only the in-frame clones, and not every one. D and trimming were read from the DNA, whereas the V and J calls and clone size are those reported in that table. The table has about 170,000 clones, 80% to 85% seen once. This sequence was found in a human donor with acute or convalescent COVID-19. The donor label of this sample is uncertain. The V and J genes are TRBV2 and TRBJ2-7; D is possibly TRBD2 (7 bases). Material: peripheral blood. CDR3 region: CASSVGRGPVYEQYF. The CDR3 region has the DNA TGTGCCAGCAGTGTAGGGCGGGGGCCCGTCTACGAGCAGTACTTC.